This T cell receptor beta chain was documented in a study of shared clonotypes between healthy human individuals. This clone appeared once. Here immunoSEQ multiplex PCR was the method, and the copy in TCRdb shows in-frame clones only, minus some. The table has about 2.4 million clones, 80% to 95% seen once. Source material: naive CD4+ T cells from PBMCs. Subset noted: CD45RA+ positively selected. The sequence derives from a man younger than 35 in good health. Some clones in this sample may be carry-over from other donors' samples.

CDR3 residues: CASSLDRAQPQHF. The CDR3 DNA reads as TGTGCCAGCAGCTTGGACAGGGCTCAGCCCCAGCATTTT. The chain joins TRBV5-8 to TRBJ1-5, with D possibly matching TRBD1 (6 bases). Germline values: CDR1 SGHTS, CDR2 YDEGEE. V was cut by 0 bases and J by 6 bases, with 7 bases left in between. The CDR3 runs to 13 residues. The whole variable domain, remainder taken from reference TRBV5-8 and TRBJ1-5, is EAGVTQSPTHLIKTRGQQATLRCSPISGHTSVYWYQQALGLGLQFLLWYDEGEERNRGNFPPRFSGRQFPNYSSELNVNALELEDSALYLCASSLDRAQPQHFGDGTRLSIL.